Presented here are 5 T cell receptor beta chains from one specimen sequenced in a study of T cell responses to AZD1222 COVID-19 vaccine. TCRdb's table, derived via immunoSEQ multiplex PCR, lists solely in-frame clones and lacks some. The sample records around 100,000 clones, approximately 89% being singletons. This specimen was peripheral blood, taken 28 days after the second AZD1222 dose. The receptors stem from an adult who received the AZD1222 COVID-19 vaccine.

The rearrangement joins TRBV5-8 to TRBJ2-1; D is possibly TRBD1 (6 bases). The V end lost 2 bases, the J end lost 4 bases, and 10 bases lay between the germline ends. The CDR3 has 14 amino acids. Germline CDR1 and CDR2: SGHTS and YDEGEE. The CDR3: CASSLRGSYNEQFF. The CDR3, as DNA: TGTGCCAGCAGCTTAAGGGGGTCTTACAATGAGCAGTTCTTC.

The CDR3 reads CASSLALTAGRSSYNSPLHF. CDR3 coding DNA: TGTGCCAGCAGCTTAGCTCTCACGGCAGGCAGAAGCTCCTATAATTCACCCCTCCACTTT. The V gene is TRBV7-2, the J gene TRBJ1-6; D unclear. CDR1 SGHTA and CDR2 FQGNSA come from the germline V gene. Trimming cost V 0 bases and J 0 bases, with 18 bases left between them. This CDR3 has 20 residues.

The chain carries TRBV29-1 and TRBJ2-4; 8 bases are shared with TRBD2. Trimming took 4 bases from V and 0 from J; bases not matched to a gene: 17. The CDR3 sequence is 19 residues long. CDR1 and CDR2 from the germline V gene are SQVTM and ANQGSEA. CDR3 loop: CSVVPRLAWGPLAKNIQYF. The CDR3 nucleotides read TGCAGCGTTGTTCCGCGACTAGCGTGGGGCCCCCTAGCCAAAAACATTCAGTACTTC.

This chain links TRBV29-1 with TRBJ2-3; the match to TRBD1 covers 9 bases. The CDR3 runs to 15 residues. Germline trimming cut 4 bases from V and 0 bases from J; bases unmatched to any gene: 5. Germline lookup yields CDR1 SQVTM and CDR2 ANQGSEA. The CDR3 spells CSVGGGTGSTDTQYF. In nucleotides, the CDR3 is TGCAGCGTTGGTGGGGGGACAGGGAGCACAGATACGCAGTATTTT.

This clone was observed a handful of times. The chain joins TRBV28 to TRBJ1-2; TRBD1 agrees at 9 bases. The CDR3 sequence is 15 residues long. V lost 10 bases, J lost 2 bases, and 11 bases stayed unmatched. Germline CDR1 MDHEN, CDR2 SYDVKM. The CDR3 loop is CAIPGQGRSNYGYTF. The CDR3 DNA reads TGTGCCATCCCGGGACAGGGTCGTTCCAACTATGGCTACACCTTC.